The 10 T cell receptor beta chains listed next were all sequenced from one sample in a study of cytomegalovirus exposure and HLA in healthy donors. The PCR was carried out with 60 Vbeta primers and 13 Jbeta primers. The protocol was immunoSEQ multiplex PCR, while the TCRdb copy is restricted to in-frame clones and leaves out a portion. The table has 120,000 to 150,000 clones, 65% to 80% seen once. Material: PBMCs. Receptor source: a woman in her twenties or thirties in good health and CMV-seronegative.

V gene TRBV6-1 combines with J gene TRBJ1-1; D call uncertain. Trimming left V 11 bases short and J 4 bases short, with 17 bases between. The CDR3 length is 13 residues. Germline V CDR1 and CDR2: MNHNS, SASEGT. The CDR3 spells CASESRVGTEAFF. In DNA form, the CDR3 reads TGTGCCTCTGAGTCCCGGGTTGGCACTGAAGCTTTCTTT.

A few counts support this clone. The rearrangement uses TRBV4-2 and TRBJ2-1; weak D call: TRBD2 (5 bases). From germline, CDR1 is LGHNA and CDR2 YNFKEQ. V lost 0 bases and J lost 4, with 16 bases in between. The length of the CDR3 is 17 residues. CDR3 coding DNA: TGTGCCAGCAGCCAAGATTCGACTCTCGAGCGGTACAATGAGCAGTTCTTC. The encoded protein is CASSQDSTLERYNEQFF.

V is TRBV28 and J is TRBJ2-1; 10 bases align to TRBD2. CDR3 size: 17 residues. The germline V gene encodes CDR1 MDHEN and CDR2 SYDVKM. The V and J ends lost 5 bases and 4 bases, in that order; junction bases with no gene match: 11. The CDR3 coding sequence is TGTGCCAGCAGTCCAGGCTCCGGGACTAGCGAGTACAATGAGCAGTTCTTC. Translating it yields CASSPGSGTSEYNEQFF. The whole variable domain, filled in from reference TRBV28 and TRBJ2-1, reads DVKVTQSSRYLVKRTGEKVFLECVQDMDHENMFWYRQDPGLGLRLIYFSYDVKMKEKGDIPEGYSVSREKKERFSLILESASTNQTSMYLCASSPGSGTSEYNEQFFGPGTRLTVL.

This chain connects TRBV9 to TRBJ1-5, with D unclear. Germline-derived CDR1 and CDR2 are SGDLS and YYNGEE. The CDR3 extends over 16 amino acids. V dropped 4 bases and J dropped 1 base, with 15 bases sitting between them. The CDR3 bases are TGTGCCAGCAGCCCGCGGGGAGACCAGAGCAATCAGCCCCAGCATTTT. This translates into CASSPRGDQSNQPQHF.

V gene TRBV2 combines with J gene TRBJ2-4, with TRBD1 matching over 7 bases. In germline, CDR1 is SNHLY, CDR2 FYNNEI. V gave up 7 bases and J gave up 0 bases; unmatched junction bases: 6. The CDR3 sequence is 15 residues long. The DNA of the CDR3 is TGTGCCAGCATAGCGACAGGGCTAGCCAAAAACATTCAGTACTTC. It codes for CASIATGLAKNIQYF.

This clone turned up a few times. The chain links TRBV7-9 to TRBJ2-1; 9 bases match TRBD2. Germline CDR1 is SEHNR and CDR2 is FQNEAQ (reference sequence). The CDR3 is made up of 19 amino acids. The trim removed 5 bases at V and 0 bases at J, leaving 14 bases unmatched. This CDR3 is CASSPSWLAGLASYNEQFF. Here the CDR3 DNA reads TGTGCCAGCAGCCCTAGTTGGCTAGCGGGGCTTGCCTCCTACAATGAGCAGTTCTTC. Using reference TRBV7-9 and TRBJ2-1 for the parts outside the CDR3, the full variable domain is DTGVSQNPRHKITKRGQNVTFRCDPISEHNRLYWYRQTLGQGPEFLTYFQNEAQLEKSRLLSDRFSAERPKGSFSTLEIQRTEQGDSAMYLCASSPSWLAGLASYNEQFFGPGTRLTVL.

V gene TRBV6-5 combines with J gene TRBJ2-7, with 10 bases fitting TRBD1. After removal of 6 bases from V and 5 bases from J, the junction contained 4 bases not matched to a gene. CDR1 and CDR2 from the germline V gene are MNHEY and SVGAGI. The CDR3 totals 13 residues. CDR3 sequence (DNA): TGTGCCAGCAGCCGACAGGGGGCCCACGAGCAGTACTTC. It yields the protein CASSRQGAHEQYF.

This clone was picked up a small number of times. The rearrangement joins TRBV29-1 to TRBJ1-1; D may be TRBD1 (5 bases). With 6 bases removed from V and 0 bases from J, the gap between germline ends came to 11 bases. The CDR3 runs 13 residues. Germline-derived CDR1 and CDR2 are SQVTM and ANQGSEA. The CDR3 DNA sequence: TGCAGCGTCCTGACAGACATGAACACTGAAGCTTTCTTT. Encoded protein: CSVLTDMNTEAFF.

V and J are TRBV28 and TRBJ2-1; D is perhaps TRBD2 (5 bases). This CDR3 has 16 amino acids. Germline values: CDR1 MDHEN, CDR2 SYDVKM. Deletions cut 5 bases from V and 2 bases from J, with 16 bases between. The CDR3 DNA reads TGTGCCAGCAGTCTTATTGGTAGCGTGCCCTACAATGAGCAGTTCTTC. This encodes CASSLIGSVPYNEQFF.

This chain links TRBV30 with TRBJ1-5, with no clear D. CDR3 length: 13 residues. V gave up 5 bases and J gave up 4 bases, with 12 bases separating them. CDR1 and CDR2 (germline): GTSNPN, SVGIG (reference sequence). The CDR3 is CAWGVTGNQPQHF. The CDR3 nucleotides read TGTGCCTGGGGAGTTACGGGGAATCAGCCCCAGCATTTT.